Listed here is a single TCR beta chain. The antigen it binds to is not known. Base qualities are not recorded, but no much larger clone differs from it by a single base. The CDR3 goes from the cysteine to the phenylalanine over 17 residues. Only CDR3 DNA is held: 51 bases, read in frame from base 1. Cut back by 6 bases and 4 bases, the V and J ends lie 24 bases apart. CDR1 and CDR2 (SGHAT, FQNNGV) derive from the germline V gene. TCRbeta CDR3 regions were amplified from genomic DNA by means of the immunoSEQ Assay, a bias-controlled multiplex PCR. Under the source paper's analysis protocol: Within the assay, amplification of reference gene primers was used to estimate how many nucleated cells each sample contained. To quantify the absolute abundance of each unique TCRbeta CDR3 rearrangement, sequence reads were collapsed and filtered. For each sample, productive Simpson clonality was calculated as the square root of Simpson's diversity index over productive rearrangements. In its TCRdb copy, this immuneACCESS table keeps in-frame sequences only and misses some clones. Where compared with another copy, unresolved V genes explain less than half of these, and the others have no known cause. D and trimming were read from the DNA, whereas the V and J calls and clone size are those reported in that table. The sample table contains under 200,000 clones; only one count was recorded for around four fifths of them. The leading ten clones occupy 6.5% to 8% of the sample.

The sample comes from a study of blood T cell repertoires in COVID-19 (TCRdb year 2020). For context, the study as a whole: Samples from collaborators originated in the United States, Italy and Spain and spanned both the acute and convalescent phases of COVID-19. The samples were drawn from the first 160 participants of the ongoing ImmuneRACE study and from over a thousand subjects provided by 6 global collaborators. Where HLA class I and class II types were available, the types were taken from metadata supplied by the sample provider, not from assay-based typing. Nearly every sample came with metadata listing a de-identified subject ID, COVID-19 status, age in years and sex. The prospective study material was composed of cDNA or gDNA derived from T cells, B-cell-depleted T cells, or PBMCs. Subjects who had been exposed to COVID-19, were actively infected with it, or had recovered from it provided the deeply sampled blood TCRbeta repertoires that made up the dataset. A freely available public database, intended as a resource for researchers studying the immune response to SARS-CoV-2, is where the repertoires were released.

Whole blood was collected in K2EDTA tubes by collaborating institutions according to the institutions' own protocols. For TCRbeta analysis, collaborators shipped samples as frozen whole blood, isolated PBMCs, or DNA extracted from either of those sample types. Here is what the overall study found, with its caveats: How much clinical and demographic metadata was included differed by source and by participant, and the metadata was provided uncurated.

Sequencing was carried out using peripheral blood. The chain is made from TRBV11-2 and TRBJ1-2; TRBD1 is a possible D gene, resting on 5 matching bases. The receptor comes from a man between 65 and 80 years old with active or convalescent COVID-19. The CDR3 in this case is CASRSLSRTKKTYGYTF. The DNA is as follows: TGTGCCAGCAGATCCCTCTCCAGGACAAAGAAAACCTATGGCTACACCTTC.